This is a list of T cell receptor beta chains from one sample in a study of blood T cell repertoires in COVID-19. TCRdb's copy holds only in-frame clones and misses some; the assay was immunoSEQ multiplex PCR. The sample contains under 200,000 clones, roughly 90% of which appear only once. Sequencing was carried out using peripheral blood. These receptors were obtained from a man between 50 and 59 years old with acute or convalescent COVID-19. Both conserved end residues are part of each CDR3. The order of the fields is CDR3 DNA, CDR3 protein, D gene, clone size, V gene, J gene. D genes are given only for firm matches. A row's size may be missing; if present it is once, few, many or a size class.

CDR3 DNA: TGTGCCAGCAGCTTAGATCCAGGGGGCACTAATTCACCCCTCCACTTT
CDR3 protein: CASSLDPGGTNSPLHF
D gene: TRBD1
clone size: -
V gene: TRBV7-9
J gene: TRBJ1-6

CDR3 DNA: TGCAGCGTTCCGGGACAGGGGAACATTCAGTACTTC
CDR3 protein: CSVPGQGNIQYF
D gene: TRBD1
clone size: -
V gene: TRBV29-1
J gene: TRBJ2-4

CDR3 DNA: TGTGCCAGCCAGAATAGCAATCAGCCCCAGCATTTT
CDR3 protein: CASQNSNQPQHF
D gene: -
clone size: -
V gene: TRBV28
J gene: TRBJ1-5

CDR3 DNA: TGCGCCAGCAGCCAAGACGCTAGCGGGAGGGAGCAGTACTTC
CDR3 protein: CASSQDASGREQYF
D gene: TRBD2
clone size: -
V gene: TRBV4-1
J gene: TRBJ2-7

CDR3 DNA: TGTGCCAGCAGTAACGGGGGGGAGCTGTTTTTT
CDR3 protein: CASSNGGELFF
D gene: -
clone size: -
V gene: TRBV6-2/TRBV6-3
J gene: TRBJ2-2

CDR3 DNA: TGTGCCAGCAGTTTAGGGGACAGGGATGAAGGCTACACCTTC
CDR3 protein: CASSLGDRDEGYTF
D gene: TRBD1
clone size: -
V gene: TRBV28
J gene: TRBJ1-2

CDR3 DNA: TGCAGCGTTGGAGAGGGGCTTCAGCCCCAGCATTTT
CDR3 protein: CSVGEGLQPQHF
D gene: -
clone size: -
V gene: TRBV29-1
J gene: TRBJ1-5

CDR3 DNA: TGCAGCGTGGGACAGGGGATGGAGACCCAGTACTTC
CDR3 protein: CSVGQGMETQYF
D gene: TRBD1
clone size: -
V gene: TRBV29-1
J gene: TRBJ2-5

CDR3 DNA: TGTGCCAGCAGTTTACCCCAGGTTTCCTATGGCTACACCTTC
CDR3 protein: CASSLPQVSYGYTF
D gene: -
clone size: -
V gene: TRBV28
J gene: TRBJ1-2

CDR3 DNA: TGTGCCTGGAGTGTCGGGAGGGGGCGCGACTATGGCTACACCTTC
CDR3 protein: CAWSVGRGRDYGYTF
D gene: TRBD1
clone size: -
V gene: TRBV30
J gene: TRBJ1-2

CDR3 DNA: TGTGCCAGCAGTTATACGGGGGGGCGAGAGACCCAGTACTTC
CDR3 protein: CASSYTGGRETQYF
D gene: TRBD2
clone size: -
V gene: TRBV6-5
J gene: TRBJ2-5

CDR3 DNA: TGTGCCAGTAGTATAGCTGACAGGGGAGGCTCACCCCTCCACTTT
CDR3 protein: CASSIADRGGSPLHF
D gene: TRBD1
clone size: -
V gene: TRBV19
J gene: TRBJ1-6

CDR3 DNA: TGTGCCAGCAGGGGACAGTGGATCCAGCCCCAGCATTTT
CDR3 protein: CASRGQWIQPQHF
D gene: TRBD1
clone size: -
V gene: TRBV6-5
J gene: TRBJ1-5

CDR3 DNA: TGCGCCAGCACAAAGGGACAGCCTTCAGATACGCAGTATTTT
CDR3 protein: CASTKGQPSDTQYF
D gene: TRBD1
clone size: -
V gene: TRBV5-1
J gene: TRBJ2-3

CDR3 DNA: TGTGCCAGCAGGCCAGGGGGTGAGACCCAGTACTTC
CDR3 protein: CASRPGGETQYF
D gene: TRBD1
clone size: -
V gene: TRBV2
J gene: TRBJ2-5

CDR3 DNA: TGCGCCAGCAGCCAACAGGGACAGTCTTTCAATGAGCAGTTCTTC
CDR3 protein: CASSQQGQSFNEQFF
D gene: TRBD1
clone size: -
V gene: TRBV4-3
J gene: TRBJ2-1

CDR3 DNA: TGTGCCAGCAGCCGGAGGACAGGGGAGACGAGTACTAATGAAAAACTGTTTTTT
CDR3 protein: CASSRRTGETSTNEKLFF
D gene: TRBD1
clone size: once
V gene: TRBV14
J gene: TRBJ1-4

CDR3 DNA: TGTGCCAGCAGCTCCAGGGTCGCCAAAAACATTCAGTACTTC
CDR3 protein: CASSSRVAKNIQYF
D gene: -
clone size: -
V gene: TRBV7-8
J gene: TRBJ2-4

CDR3 DNA: TGTGCCACCTACAGGGGGTATGGGTCAACTAATGAAAAACTGTTTTTT
CDR3 protein: CATYRGYGSTNEKLFF
D gene: TRBD1
clone size: -
V gene: TRBV15
J gene: TRBJ1-4

CDR3 DNA: TGTGCCAGCAGCAAAGAAGCGTATTACAATGAGCAGTTCTTC
CDR3 protein: CASSKEAYYNEQFF
D gene: -
clone size: -
V gene: TRBV7-3
J gene: TRBJ2-1

CDR3 DNA: TGTGCCACCAGTGAGGACACGTACACCGGGGAGCTGTTTTTT
CDR3 protein: CATSEDTYTGELFF
D gene: -
clone size: -
V gene: TRBV24-1
J gene: TRBJ2-2

CDR3 DNA: TGTGCCACCAGTTCTCAGCGGGTTAGCACAGATACGCAGTATTTT
CDR3 protein: CATSSQRVSTDTQYF
D gene: -
clone size: -
V gene: TRBV15
J gene: TRBJ2-3

CDR3 DNA: TGTGCCAGCAGTCGGGGGATTTATGGCTACACCTTC
CDR3 protein: CASSRGIYGYTF
D gene: -
clone size: -
V gene: TRBV6-5
J gene: TRBJ1-2

CDR3 DNA: TGTGCCAGCAGCCGGCAGGGTTATGATTATAATTCACCCCTCCACTTT
CDR3 protein: CASSRQGYDYNSPLHF
D gene: -
clone size: -
V gene: TRBV13
J gene: TRBJ1-6

CDR3 DNA: TGTGCCAGCAGTCCCCACCCAAGCGGGGGTTTACCCACAGATACGCAGTATTTT
CDR3 protein: CASSPHPSGGLPTDTQYF
D gene: TRBD2
clone size: -
V gene: TRBV6-2/TRBV6-3
J gene: TRBJ2-3

CDR3 DNA: TGTGCCAGCAGTTTTGTTTACAGTTTTGGCTACACCTTC
CDR3 protein: CASSFVYSFGYTF
D gene: -
clone size: -
V gene: TRBV28
J gene: TRBJ1-2

CDR3 DNA: TGTGCCAGCAGTTCCGACAGGGCAACCTACAATGAGCAGTTCTTC
CDR3 protein: CASSSDRATYNEQFF
D gene: TRBD1
clone size: -
V gene: TRBV7-6
J gene: TRBJ2-1

CDR3 DNA: TGCGCCAGCAGCTTAGGGGCCTATGAGCAGTTCTTC
CDR3 protein: CASSLGAYEQFF
D gene: -
clone size: -
V gene: TRBV5-1
J gene: TRBJ2-1

CDR3 DNA: TGCGCCAGCAGCTTGGGCGACTACTCTGGAAACACCATATATTTT
CDR3 protein: CASSLGDYSGNTIYF
D gene: -
clone size: -
V gene: TRBV5-1
J gene: TRBJ1-3

CDR3 DNA: TGTGCCAGCAGTTTAGGGGCAGGAATTAATTCACCCCTCCACTTT
CDR3 protein: CASSLGAGINSPLHF
D gene: -
clone size: once
V gene: TRBV27
J gene: TRBJ1-6

CDR3 DNA: TGTGCCAGCAGGATATGGACCTCGACTAGCGGTAGGGGGGTCTTC
CDR3 protein: CASRIWTSTSGRGVF
D gene: TRBD2
clone size: -
V gene: TRBV5-4
J gene: TRBJ2-1

CDR3 DNA: TGCAGCTCCTTTTCTTCTAGCGGGGGGTCGACCTACAATGAGCAGTTCTTC
CDR3 protein: CSSFSSSGGSTYNEQFF
D gene: TRBD2
clone size: -
V gene: TRBV29-1
J gene: TRBJ2-1

CDR3 DNA: TGTGCCAGCAGCTTCTGGCAGGAAGGGAGTAGCTCCTACAATGAGCAGTTCTTC
CDR3 protein: CASSFWQEGSSSYNEQFF
D gene: -
clone size: -
V gene: TRBV5-6
J gene: TRBJ2-1

CDR3 DNA: TGTGCCAGCAGCGCTAGCGGAGGGTACAATGAGCAGTTCTTC
CDR3 protein: CASSASGGYNEQFF
D gene: TRBD2
clone size: -
V gene: TRBV3-1/TRBV3-2
J gene: TRBJ2-1

CDR3 DNA: TGTGCCAGCAGCTTGCCGGGAGCGGCTACAGATACGCAGTATTTT
CDR3 protein: CASSLPGAATDTQYF
D gene: -
clone size: -
V gene: TRBV5-4
J gene: TRBJ2-3

CDR3 DNA: TGTGCCAGCAGTTTCCTGGGAACTAGCGGGGGCCGTGAGCAGTTCTTC
CDR3 protein: CASSFLGTSGGREQFF
D gene: TRBD2
clone size: -
V gene: TRBV27
J gene: TRBJ2-1

CDR3 DNA: TGTGCCAGCAGTACGACAGGGGGCGGGACAGATACGCAGTATTTT
CDR3 protein: CASSTTGGGTDTQYF
D gene: TRBD1
clone size: -
V gene: TRBV6-5
J gene: TRBJ2-3

CDR3 DNA: TGTGCCAGCAGGAAACTAGCGGGGGGGTTAGAGCAGTTCTTC
CDR3 protein: CASRKLAGGLEQFF
D gene: TRBD2
clone size: -
V gene: TRBV11-2
J gene: TRBJ2-1

CDR3 DNA: TGTGCCAGCAGTTTATTGGCCCCCCGGACAGGGGCTGGAAACACCATATATTTT
CDR3 protein: CASSLLAPRTGAGNTIYF
D gene: TRBD1
clone size: -
V gene: TRBV28
J gene: TRBJ1-3

CDR3 DNA: TGTGCCAGCAGCGTAGCCGGGATTGGTCCTACCGGGGAGCTGTTTTTT
CDR3 protein: CASSVAGIGPTGELFF
D gene: -
clone size: -
V gene: TRBV9
J gene: TRBJ2-2

CDR3 DNA: TGTGCCAGCATGGGCCAGGGAAAGTCACCCCTCCACTTT
CDR3 protein: CASMGQGKSPLHF
D gene: -
clone size: -
V gene: TRBV6-5
J gene: TRBJ1-6

CDR3 DNA: TGTGCTAGCGCCCCTGGACTAGCTTTAGATACGCAGTATTTT
CDR3 protein: CASAPGLALDTQYF
D gene: TRBD2
clone size: -
V gene: TRBV7-7
J gene: TRBJ2-3

CDR3 DNA: TGTGCCACCAGCAGAGGAGGACAGGGCTCTAACTATGGCTACACCTTC
CDR3 protein: CATSRGGQGSNYGYTF
D gene: TRBD1
clone size: -
V gene: TRBV15
J gene: TRBJ1-2

CDR3 DNA: TGTGCCAGCTCCCTTGGGCGGAACACTGAAGCTTTCTTT
CDR3 protein: CASSLGRNTEAFF
D gene: -
clone size: -
V gene: TRBV18
J gene: TRBJ1-1

CDR3 DNA: TGTGCCAGCAGTTTAGAATGGTCCGGGAGCCCCGTGGTGAGTGGCTACACCTTC
CDR3 protein: CASSLEWSGSPVVSGYTF
D gene: -
clone size: -
V gene: TRBV28
J gene: TRBJ1-2